This TCR beta chain appears in the sequencing data of a study of CD8+ T cells in alopecia areata. Whole-study context: Each of the treated patients was given oral tofacitinib, 5 to 10 mg twice daily, for moderate-to-severe alopecia areata. Tofacitinib exposure lasted 6 to 18 months, followed by 6 months off drug.

Alopecia areata patients provided lesional scalp punch biopsies and peripheral blood. Study conclusions and caveats: It was less clear whether patients shared TCRs than it was in mice, possibly because of HLA.

In the case of this clone: The antigen remains undetermined. Different DNA sequences within this sample yield the same CDR3.

Isolated RNA was reverse transcribed into cDNA used as the sequencing template. Method: immunoSEQ multiplex PCR; TCRdb's copy keeps in-frame clones and lacks some. The table has some 170,000 clones, roughly 60% seen once. This TCR derives from a human donor with alopecia areata. This material consisted of CD4+ T cells sorted from blood, taken at week 0.

Written as DNA, the CDR3 is TGTGCCTGGAGTGTACGGAGGAACACTGAAGCTTTCTTT. Amino acid sequence: CAWSVRRNTEAFF. The rearrangement links TRBV30 to TRBJ1-1, with no clear D. Looked up from germline, CDR1 is GTSNPN and CDR2 is SVGIG (reference sequence). The CDR3 contains 13 residues. V was shortened by 0 bases and J by 1 base, with 6 bases between the two germline ends.